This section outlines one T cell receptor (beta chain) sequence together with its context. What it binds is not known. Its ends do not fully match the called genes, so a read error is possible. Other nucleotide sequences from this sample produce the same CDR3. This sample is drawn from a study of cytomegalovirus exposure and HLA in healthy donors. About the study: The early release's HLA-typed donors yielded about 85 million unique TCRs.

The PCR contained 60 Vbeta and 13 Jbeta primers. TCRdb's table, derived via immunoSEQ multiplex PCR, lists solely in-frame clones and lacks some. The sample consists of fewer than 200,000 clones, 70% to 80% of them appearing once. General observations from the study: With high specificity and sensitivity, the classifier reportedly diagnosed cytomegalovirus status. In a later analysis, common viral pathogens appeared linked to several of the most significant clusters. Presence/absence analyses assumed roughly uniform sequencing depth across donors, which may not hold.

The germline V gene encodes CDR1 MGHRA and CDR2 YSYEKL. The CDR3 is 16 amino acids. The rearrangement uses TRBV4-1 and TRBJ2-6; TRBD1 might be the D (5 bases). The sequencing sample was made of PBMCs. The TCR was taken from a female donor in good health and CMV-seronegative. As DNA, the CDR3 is TGCGCCAGCAGCCAAGATCCGGGTTCTGGGGCCAACGGCCTGACTTTC. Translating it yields CASSQDPGSGANGLTF.